A single sample gave rise to the 6 T cell receptor beta chains below, sequenced in a study of post-analysis software for immune sequencing data. These TCRs are of unknown antigen specificity. cDNA libraries of TCR beta carried unique molecular identifiers. TCRdb re-called the PCR reads with MiXCR, one entry per CDR3 protein. The repertoire holds 740,000 or so distinct CDR3 sequences, approximately 53% seen once, with around 4.5% in the top ten. Regarding the study as a whole: Roughly 5 TRBV segments, TRBV5-6, TRBV5-1 and TRBV20-1 among them, were found more frequent in patients than controls.

Sequencing input: blood. The source is a girl aged 10 to 17 with multiple sclerosis.

The chain carries TRBV7-8 and TRBJ2-5; D may be TRBD2 (5 bases). The V and J ends lost 1 base and 0 bases respectively, with 15 bases between them. Germline V CDR1 and CDR2: SGHVS, FQNEAQ. The CDR3 runs to 17 residues. In DNA, the CDR3 is TGTGCCAGCAGCTTAGTTGGGAGACCCTTAGACCAAGAGACCCAGTACTTC. It specifies CASSLVGRPLDQETQYF.

The chain links TRBV7-2 to TRBJ2-3; D is ambiguous. Germline assignment: CDR1 SGHTA and CDR2 FQGNSA. This CDR3 contains 14 residues. V was clipped by 1 base and J by 2 bases, with 7 bases between them. The CDR3 loop reads CASSLERHTDTQYF. CDR3 coding DNA: TGTGCCAGCAGCTTAGAACGGCACACAGATACGCAGTATTTT.

The rearrangement joins TRBV15 to TRBJ2-4, with no clear D. The J call is in doubt because the DNA end fits TRBJ2-7 better. Per the germline V gene, CDR1 is LNHNV and CDR2 is YYDKDF (reference sequence). The CDR3 contains 12 residues. The CDR3 region has the DNA TGTGCCACCAGCAGAGATGGCAACGAGCAGTACTTC. Translation: CATSRDGNEQYF.

CDR3 residues: CASSSTGNQPQHF. CDR3 nucleotide sequence: TGCGCCAGCAGCTCGACAGGTAATCAGCCCCAGCATTTT. The genes are TRBV5-1 and TRBJ1-5, with D possibly matching TRBD1 (6 bases). Germline V gene sequence: CDR1 SGHRS, CDR2 YFSETQ. The CDR3 has 13 residues. The V end was cut by 3 bases, the J end by 4 bases, with 8 bases between. Full variable domain (missing parts from reference TRBV5-1 and TRBJ1-5): KAGVTQTPRYLIKTRGQQVTLSCSPISGHRSVSWYQQTPGQGLQFLFEYFSETQRNKGNFPGRFSGRQFSNSRSEMNVSTLELGDSALYLCASSSTGNQPQHFGDGTRLSIL.

The rearrangement joins TRBV11-3 to TRBJ2-7, with TRBD1 matching 10 bases. CDR1 SGHNT and CDR2 YENEEA come from the germline V gene. Unmatched junction bases numbered 9, after V lost 8 bases and J lost 2 bases. The CDR3 runs 15 residues. The CDR3, as DNA: TGTGCCAGCGGCGAAGACAGGGGGCCCACCTACGAGCAGTACTTC. It is translated as CASGEDRGPTYEQYF.

The V call is TRBV7-2, the J call TRBJ2-1; D perhaps matches TRBD2 (5 bases). Germline CDR1 and CDR2: SGHTA and FQGNSA. This CDR3 is built from 15 residues. Trimming took off 2 bases at V and 4 bases at J, with 12 bases between the two ends. CDR3 loop: CASSLKGPGYNEQFF. The CDR3 bases are TGTGCCAGCAGCTTAAAAGGACCGGGGTACAATGAGCAGTTCTTC.